Each of the 30 T cell receptor beta chains below was sequenced from the same sample in a study of post-analysis software for immune sequencing data. Unique molecular identifiers were carried by the TCR beta cDNA libraries. TCRdb processed the PCR reads anew with MiXCR; each CDR3 protein has one entry. This sample has hundreds of thousands of distinct CDR3 sequences, with about 32% found just once. Study results and caveats: Five or six TRBV segments, TRBV5-6, TRBV5-1 and TRBV20-1 among them, were found more frequent in patients than controls.

Their specific antigens are unknown. Sequenced input: blood. The receptors come from a girl between 5 and 17 years old with multiple sclerosis.

The chain carries TRBV10-3 and TRBJ1-4; 9 bases are shared with TRBD1. CDR1 and CDR2 from the germline V gene are ENHRY and SYGVKD. The CDR3 has 16 amino acids. The J segment lost 7 bases and the V segment lost 6 bases, leaving 12 bases of the junction unmatched. The CDR3 coding sequence is TGTGCCATCAGCTCACCCGAGGGGACAGGGAGTGAAAAACTGTTTTTT. Protein sequence: CAISSPEGTGSEKLFF.

This clonotype was seen a few times. V gene TRBV20-1 combines with J gene TRBJ2-1, with TRBD2 as a possible D gene (6 bases). The germline V and J ends were trimmed by 6 bases and 5 bases, with 20 bases remaining between them. CDR3 length: 15 amino acids. Looked up from germline, CDR1 is DFQATT and CDR2 is SNEGSKA (reference sequence). The CDR3 DNA follows: TGCAGTGCCGGCGGGGTGGGCGGGAATGACAATGAGCAGTTCTTC. This sequence encodes CSAGGVGGNDNEQFF.

This sequence joins TRBV5-5 and TRBJ1-4; D ambiguous. The CDR3 is 15 residues long. Germline lookup yields CDR1 SGHKS and CDR2 YYEKEE (reference sequence). Trimming pared 4 bases from V and 0 bases from J, leaving 10 bases between. The CDR3 coding sequence is TGTGCCAGCAGCGCCGAGGCCGCAACTAATGAAAAACTGTTTTTT. Its protein product is CASSAEAATNEKLFF. The whole variable domain, remainder taken from reference TRBV5-5 and TRBJ1-4, is DAGVTQSPTHLIKTRGQQVTLRCSPISGHKSVSWYQQVLGQGPQFIFQYYEKEERGRGNFPDRFSARQFPNYSSELNVNALLLGDSALYLCASSAEAATNEKLFFGSGTQLSVL.

The chain couples TRBV9 to TRBJ1-2, with 9 positions matching TRBD1. There are 12 residues in the CDR3. Losses at the gene ends were 7 bases for V and 8 bases for J; bases not matched to a gene: 6. Germline V gene sequence: CDR1 SGDLS, CDR2 YYNGEE. The CDR3 protein is CASVGQGKGYTF. CDR3 sequence (DNA): TGTGCCAGCGTCGGACAGGGGAAGGGCTACACCTTC.

The chain couples TRBV4-3 to TRBJ1-6; D gene uncertain. CDR3 size: 14 residues. The V end lost 4 bases, the J end lost 14 bases, and 18 bases lay between the germline ends. Germline V lookup: CDR1 LGHNA, CDR2 YSLEER. In DNA, the CDR3 is TGCGCCAGCAGCCCATCTCGGGCCCCAAGAGCCCTCCACTTT. Its protein is CASSPSRAPRALHF.

A few counts support this clonotype. This sequence joins TRBV20-1 and TRBJ2-3, with D tentatively TRBD2 (5 bases). Deletions cut 3 bases from V and 2 bases from J, with 18 bases between. The length of the CDR3 is 16 residues. Germline V gives CDR1 DFQATT, CDR2 SNEGSKA (reference sequence). CDR3 bases: TGCAGTGCTAGTAGTATCCAGCGGAGGATCACAGATACGCAGTATTTT. Translated: CSASSIQRRITDTQYF.

Points on this clonotype: The junction does not match germline at one end; this may be a read error. The chain couples TRBV20-1 to TRBJ2-4; D remains unclear. CDR1 is DFQATT and CDR2 is SNEGSKA in the germline V gene (reference sequence). This CDR3 comprises 12 residues. In DNA, the CDR3 is TGCAGTGCGTTGGAGTTGAAAAACATTCGGTACTTC. Protein sequence: CSALELKNIRYF.

In nucleotides, the CDR3 is TGTGCCAGCGAGGGTTATGGCTACTACACCTTC. Encoded protein: CASEGYGYYTF. V is TRBV7-2 and J is TRBJ1-2; D is uncertain. Looked up from germline, CDR1 is SGHTA and CDR2 is FQGNSA. The CDR3 consists of 11 residues. Trimming shortened V by 8 bases and J by 10 bases, and 14 bases separated the two germline ends.

This clonotype was observed a handful of times. The chain carries TRBV7-8 and TRBJ1-1; D is undetermined. The CDR3 contains 13 residues. Trimming shortened V by 5 bases and J by 4 bases, and 11 bases separated the two germline ends. Per the germline V gene, CDR1 is SGHVS and CDR2 is FQNEAQ. This chain's CDR3 is CASSPVAGTEAFF. CDR3 nucleotide sequence: TGTGCCAGCAGCCCGGTGGCAGGCACTGAAGCTTTCTTT.

With respect to this clonotype: One end of the junction does not line up with germline, which may come from a read error. This chain connects TRBV4-1 to TRBJ2-3; perhaps TRBD1 as D (5 bases). CDR1 and CDR2 from the germline V gene are MGHRA and YSYEKL. The CDR3 length is 14 residues. CDR3 amino acids: CASSRDHPTDTQYF. Here the CDR3 DNA reads TGCGCCAGCAGCCGAGATCACCCGACAGACACGCAGTATTTT.

CDR3 protein: CASSFPGQGKTGELFF. DNA of the CDR3: TGTGCCAGCAGCTTCCCGGGACAGGGAAAAACCGGGGAGCTGTTTTTT. The V gene is TRBV5-6, the J gene TRBJ2-2; 9 nucleotides align to TRBD1. Trimming cost V 2 bases and J 5 bases; bases outside gene matches: 7. The germline V gene encodes CDR1 SGHDT and CDR2 YYEEEE. The CDR3 has 16 amino acids.

The chain employs TRBV29-1 and TRBJ1-2; D is possibly TRBD1 (6 bases). The CDR3 spans 14 residues. CDR1 SQVTM and CDR2 ANQGSEA come from the germline V gene. Trimming shortened V by 1 base and J by 7 bases, and 16 bases separated the two germline ends. The DNA for the CDR3 is TGCAGCGTTGAAGTGGGCACGCTCAGGGGTGGCTACACCTTC. As protein: CSVEVGTLRGGYTF. Looking up the rest from reference TRBV29-1 and TRBJ1-2 gives the full variable domain: SAVISQKPSRDICQRGTSLTIQCQVDSQVTMMFWYRQQPGQSLTLIATANQGSEATYESGFVIDKFPISRPNLTFSTLTVSNMSPEDSSIYLCSVEVGTLRGGYTFGSGTRLTVV.

This chain connects TRBV20-1 to TRBJ1-1; D gene ambiguous. V lost 6 bases and J lost 1, with 15 bases in between. The length of the CDR3 is 14 residues. CDR1 is DFQATT, CDR2 SNEGSKA, per germline (reference sequence). DNA of the CDR3: TGCAGTGCACCCCCCGGGTCTCGGAACACTGAAGCTTTCTTT. Translation: CSAPPGSRNTEAFF.

In this sample, this clonotype turned up a few times. The junction shows a germline mismatch at one end, possibly a read error. The CDR3, as DNA: TGCGCCAGTAGTATTGAGCGCAGCTATGGCTACACCTTC. This translates into CASSIERSYGYTF. This chain links TRBV19 with TRBJ1-2, with D unresolved. Germline V CDR1 and CDR2: LNHDA, SQIVND (reference sequence). The CDR3 consists of 13 residues.

Many counts were recorded for this clonotype. V and J are TRBV5-1 and TRBJ2-5; possible D gene TRBD1, 6 bases. Germline CDR1 reads SGHRS; CDR2 reads YFSETQ. V was cut by 0 bases and J by 4 bases, with 13 bases left in between. The CDR3 runs to 15 residues. The CDR3 spells CASSLDGTPSETQYF. The CDR3 nucleotides are TGCGCCAGCAGCTTGGACGGGACACCCTCAGAGACCCAGTACTTC.

V and J are TRBV5-1 and TRBJ2-1, with 8 bases fitting TRBD1. V trimming: 4 bases; J trimming: 4 bases; junction bases outside the gene matches: 13. The CDR3 sequence is 17 residues long. Germline V gene lookup returns CDR1 SGHRS and CDR2 YFSETQ. The CDR3 reads CASSPRTGSIGYNEQFF. Written as DNA, the CDR3 is TGCGCCAGCAGCCCCCGGACAGGGTCAATAGGATACAATGAGCAGTTCTTC.

This clonotype was detected many times. This chain links TRBV5-1 with TRBJ2-5; 7 nucleotides line up with TRBD1. The CDR3 contains 14 residues. The germline CDR1 and CDR2 sequences are SGHRS and YFSETQ. J was trimmed by 0 bases and V by 4 bases; bases with no gene match: 3. This CDR3 reads CASSPQGNQETQYF. CDR3 nucleotide sequence: TGCGCCAGCAGCCCACAGGGGAACCAAGAGACCCAGTACTTC. The entire variable domain, with the rest obtained from reference TRBV5-1 and TRBJ2-5, is as follows: KAGVTQTPRYLIKTRGQQVTLSCSPISGHRSVSWYQQTPGQGLQFLFEYFSETQRNKGNFPGRFSGRQFSNSRSEMNVSTLELGDSALYLCASSPQGNQETQYFGPGTRLLVL.

This clonotype came up a few times. This chain links TRBV29-1 with TRBJ2-5; weak D call: TRBD1 (6 bases). Germline CDR1 is SQVTM and CDR2 is ANQGSEA. This CDR3 has 14 amino acids. Trimming took 3 bases from V and 3 from J, leaving 14 bases between them. The CDR3 region has the DNA TGCAGCGTTGATGCGAGGGGGACCGAAGAGACCCAGTACTTC. It encodes CSVDARGTEETQYF.

In its sample, this clonotype was seen once. The rearrangement joins TRBV7-9 to TRBJ2-1; D is undetermined. The end of the DNA fits TRBJ2-7 better, so the J call may be wrong. Germline loops: CDR1 SEHNR, CDR2 FQNEAQ (reference sequence). This CDR3 region has 15 residues. CDR3 sequence (DNA): TGTGCCAGCAGCTTAGGTTTGGGCTCCTACAATGAGCAGTACTTC. It codes for CASSLGLGSYNEQYF.

The chain is built from TRBV7-2 and TRBJ1-5; 7 nucleotides line up with TRBD1. The V gene's germline CDR1 is SGHTA and CDR2 FQGNSA. Trimming cost V 5 bases and J 7 bases; bases outside gene matches: 11. This CDR3 spans 15 amino acids. The DNA for the CDR3 is TGTGCCAGCAGCCCCCGGGGAGGGGGCAGACAGCCCCAGCATTTT. This sequence encodes CASSPRGGGRQPQHF. Together with reference TRBV7-2 and TRBJ1-5, the CDR3 gives the full variable domain: GAGVSQSPSNKVTEKGKDVELRCDPISGHTALYWYRQSLGQGLEFLIYFQGNSAPDKSGLPSDRFSAERTGGSVSTLTIQRTQQEDSAVYLCASSPRGGGRQPQHFGDGTRLSIL.

This chain links TRBV5-6 with TRBJ2-5, with D unresolved. Germline CDR1 is SGHDT and CDR2 is YYEEEE. Trimming left V 1 base short and J 4 bases short, with 8 bases between. The CDR3 is 13 amino acids. The CDR3 here is CASSLPPRETQYF. CDR3 bases: TGTGCCAGCAGCTTGCCCCCGCGAGAGACCCAGTACTTC.

A few counts support this clonotype. V gene TRBV7-2 combines with J gene TRBJ2-5; 12 nucleotides agree with TRBD1. Trimming at V came to 4 bases and at J to 5 bases, leaving 11 bases not matched to a gene. CDR3 size: 17 residues. Germline V CDR1 and CDR2: SGHTA, FQGNSA. This CDR3 is CASSSRGTGGFGETQYF. DNA for the CDR3: TGTGCCAGCAGCTCCCGAGGGACAGGGGGCTTTGGGGAGACCCAGTACTTC.

J is TRBJ2-3 and V is TRBV7-2, with D hard to call. The V end lost 1 base, the J end lost 4 bases, and 9 bases lay between the germline ends. Per the germline V gene, CDR1 is SGHTA and CDR2 is FQGNSA. There are 14 residues in the CDR3. The CDR3 sequence: CASSLVPNPDTQYF. DNA for the CDR3: TGTGCCAGCAGCTTAGTCCCTAATCCAGATACGCAGTATTTT.

The J gene is TRBJ2-5, the V gene TRBV20-1; no firm D call. CDR1 DFQATT and CDR2 SNEGSKA come from the germline V gene (reference sequence). The ends were cut back, 1 base at V and 1 base at J, with 10 bases in the middle. The CDR3 is 14 amino acids. The CDR3 protein is CSARAAGLQETQYF. In DNA form, the CDR3 reads TGCAGTGCTAGAGCCGCCGGGCTCCAAGAGACCCAGTACTTC.

There are a few counts of this clonotype. This rearrangement joins TRBV20-1 to TRBJ2-1, with 7 bases that match TRBD1. The CDR3 totals 17 residues. V lost 4 bases and J lost 0; bases outside the gene matches: 12. Germline V CDR1 and CDR2: DFQATT, SNEGSKA (reference sequence). The CDR3 DNA is TGCAGTGCTATTTTGGCATCTAGACAGGGCTCCTACAATGAGCAGTTCTTC. Translation gives CSAILASRQGSYNEQFF.

The CDR3 region is CASSFSGSSDTQYF. CDR3 in DNA: TGTGCCAGCAGTTTTAGCGGGAGCTCCGATACGCAGTATTTT. V usage is TRBV7-2 and J usage is TRBJ2-3; 9 nucleotides line up with TRBD2. With 6 bases clipped from V and 6 bases from J, the junction kept 7 bases outside the gene matches. This CDR3 region has 14 residues. Germline CDR1 SGHTA, CDR2 FQGNSA.

The gene calls are TRBV5-1 and TRBJ2-2; D unresolved. This CDR3 comprises 11 residues. V lost 7 bases to trimming and J lost 3 bases, with 4 bases between them. CDR1 SGHRS and CDR2 YFSETQ come from the germline V gene. As DNA, the CDR3 is TGCGCCAGCGGGGACACCGGGGAGCTGTTTTTT. Amino acids: CASGDTGELFF.

In its sample, this clonotype was seen a few times. The rearrangement uses TRBV2 and TRBJ2-1; tentative D call: TRBD1 (5 bases). Deletions cut 9 bases from V and 0 bases from J, with 24 bases between. The length of the CDR3 is 18 residues. The germline V gene has CDR1 SNHLY and CDR2 FYNNEI. As DNA, the CDR3 is TGTGCCAGAAGGGGCAACCGGAGCTACATTCTCTCCTACAATGAGCAGTTCTTC. Protein sequence: CARRGNRSYILSYNEQFF.

This sequence joins TRBV20-1 and TRBJ2-2; TRBD1 agrees at 9 bases. The CDR3 consists of 14 residues. Per the germline V gene, CDR1 is DFQATT and CDR2 is SNEGSKA (reference sequence). V gave up 6 bases and J gave up 6 bases; unmatched junction bases: 8. For the CDR3, the DNA is TGCAGTGCGACTCGGACAGGGGCGTCCGGGGAGCTGTTTTTT. The encoded protein is CSATRTGASGELFF.

This clonotype was counted a single time. V gene TRBV7-8 combines with J gene TRBJ2-1; D not certain. Germline V gives CDR1 SGHVS, CDR2 FQNEAQ. V lost 5 bases to trimming and J lost 11 bases, with 16 bases between them. The CDR3 is made up of 13 amino acids. CDR3 in amino acids: CASSTGIAGKQFF. For the CDR3, the DNA is TGTGCCAGCAGCACTGGAATAGCCGGTAAGCAGTTCTTC.